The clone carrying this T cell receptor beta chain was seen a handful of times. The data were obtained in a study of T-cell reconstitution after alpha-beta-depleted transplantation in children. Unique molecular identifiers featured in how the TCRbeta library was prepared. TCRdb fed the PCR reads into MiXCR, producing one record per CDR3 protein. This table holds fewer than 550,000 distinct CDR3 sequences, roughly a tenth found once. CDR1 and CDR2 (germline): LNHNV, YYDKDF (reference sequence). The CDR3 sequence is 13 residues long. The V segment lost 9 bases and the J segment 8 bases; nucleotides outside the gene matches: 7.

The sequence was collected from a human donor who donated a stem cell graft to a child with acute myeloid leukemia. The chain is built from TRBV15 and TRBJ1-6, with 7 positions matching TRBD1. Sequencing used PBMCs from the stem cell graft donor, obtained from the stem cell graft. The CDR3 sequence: CATTTGTDSPLHF. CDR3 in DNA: TGTGCCACAACGACAGGGACCGATTCACCCCTCCACTTT.